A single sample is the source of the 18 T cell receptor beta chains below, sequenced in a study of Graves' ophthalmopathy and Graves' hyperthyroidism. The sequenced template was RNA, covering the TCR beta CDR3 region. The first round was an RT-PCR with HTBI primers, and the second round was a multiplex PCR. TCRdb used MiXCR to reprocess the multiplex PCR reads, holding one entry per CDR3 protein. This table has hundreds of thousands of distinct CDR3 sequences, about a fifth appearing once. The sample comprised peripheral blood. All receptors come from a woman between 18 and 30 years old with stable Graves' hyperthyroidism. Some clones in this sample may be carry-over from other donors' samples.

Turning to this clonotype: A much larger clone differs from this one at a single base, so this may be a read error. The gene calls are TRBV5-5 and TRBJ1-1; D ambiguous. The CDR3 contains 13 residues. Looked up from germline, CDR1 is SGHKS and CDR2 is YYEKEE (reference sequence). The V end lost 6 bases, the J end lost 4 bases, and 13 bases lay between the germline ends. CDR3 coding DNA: TGTGCCAGCACGCACCTACCTCGCACTGAAGCTTTCTTT. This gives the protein CASTHLPRTEAFF.

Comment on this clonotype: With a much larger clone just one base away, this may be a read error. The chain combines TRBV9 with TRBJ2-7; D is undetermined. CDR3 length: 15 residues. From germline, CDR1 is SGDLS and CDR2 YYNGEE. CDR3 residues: CASRGWVRSSYELYF. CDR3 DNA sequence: TGTGCCAGCAGGGGTTGGGTGAGGAGCTCCTACGAGCTGTACTTC.

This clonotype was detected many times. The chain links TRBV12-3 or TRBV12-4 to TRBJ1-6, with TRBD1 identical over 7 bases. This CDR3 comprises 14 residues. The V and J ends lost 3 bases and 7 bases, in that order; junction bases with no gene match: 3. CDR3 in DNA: TGTGCCAGCAGTTTGTCAGGGGGGAATTCACCCCTCCACTTT. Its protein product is CASSLSGGNSPLHF.

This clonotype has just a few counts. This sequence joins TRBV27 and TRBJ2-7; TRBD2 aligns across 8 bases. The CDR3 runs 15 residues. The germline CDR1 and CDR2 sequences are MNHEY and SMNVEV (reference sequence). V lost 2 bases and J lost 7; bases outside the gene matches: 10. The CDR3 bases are TGTGCCAGCAGTTTACGCGGGGGGCAGGCGGAAGAGCAGTACTTC. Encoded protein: CASSLRGGQAEEQYF.

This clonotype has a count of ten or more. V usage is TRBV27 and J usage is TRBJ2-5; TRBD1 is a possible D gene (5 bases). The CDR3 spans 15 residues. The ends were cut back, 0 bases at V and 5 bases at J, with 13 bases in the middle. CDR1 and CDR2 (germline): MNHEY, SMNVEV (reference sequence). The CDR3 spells CASSLSLRKGETQYF. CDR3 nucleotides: TGTGCCAGCAGTTTATCGTTGCGGAAGGGGGAGACCCAGTACTTC.

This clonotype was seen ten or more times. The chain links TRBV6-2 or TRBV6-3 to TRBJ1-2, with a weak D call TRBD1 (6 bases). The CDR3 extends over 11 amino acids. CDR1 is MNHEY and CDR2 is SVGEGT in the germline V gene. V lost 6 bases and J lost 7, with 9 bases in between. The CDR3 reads CASRSRGGYTF. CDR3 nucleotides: TGTGCCAGCAGAAGCAGGGGTGGCTACACCTTC.

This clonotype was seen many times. The DNA of the CDR3 is TGTGCCAGCAGTTTGGCAGAAGAGACCCAGTACTTC. It translates to CASSLAEETQYF. V is TRBV6-1 and J is TRBJ2-5; D call uncertain. Germline V CDR1 and CDR2: MNHNS, SASEGT. Trimming pared 5 bases from V and 3 bases from J, leaving 7 bases between. The CDR3 sequence is 12 residues long.

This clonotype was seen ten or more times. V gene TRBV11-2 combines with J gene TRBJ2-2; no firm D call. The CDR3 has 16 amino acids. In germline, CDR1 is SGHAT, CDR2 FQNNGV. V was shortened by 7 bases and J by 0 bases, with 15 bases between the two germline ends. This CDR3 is CASTWVGSANTGELFF. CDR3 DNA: TGTGCCAGCACCTGGGTTGGTTCCGCGAACACCGGGGAGCTGTTTTTT.

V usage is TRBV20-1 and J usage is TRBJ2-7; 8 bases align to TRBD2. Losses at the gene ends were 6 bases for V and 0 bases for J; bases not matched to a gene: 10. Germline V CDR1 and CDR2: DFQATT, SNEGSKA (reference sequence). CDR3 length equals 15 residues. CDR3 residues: CSAQQTSGTSYEQYF. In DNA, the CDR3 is TGCAGTGCCCAGCAAACTAGCGGCACCTCCTACGAGCAGTACTTC.

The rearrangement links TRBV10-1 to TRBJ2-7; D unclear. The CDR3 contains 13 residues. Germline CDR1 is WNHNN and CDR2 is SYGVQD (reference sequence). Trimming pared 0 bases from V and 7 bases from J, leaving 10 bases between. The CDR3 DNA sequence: TGCGCCAGCAGTGAGTCAACGCGGCGGGAGCAGTACTTC. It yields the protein CASSESTRREQYF.

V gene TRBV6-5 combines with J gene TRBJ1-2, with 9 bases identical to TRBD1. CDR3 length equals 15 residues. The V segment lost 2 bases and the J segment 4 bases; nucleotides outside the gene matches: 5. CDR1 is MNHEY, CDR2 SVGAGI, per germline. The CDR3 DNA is TGTGCCAGCAGTTACCGGACAGGGGTCGGCTATGGCTACACCTTC. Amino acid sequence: CASSYRTGVGYGYTF.

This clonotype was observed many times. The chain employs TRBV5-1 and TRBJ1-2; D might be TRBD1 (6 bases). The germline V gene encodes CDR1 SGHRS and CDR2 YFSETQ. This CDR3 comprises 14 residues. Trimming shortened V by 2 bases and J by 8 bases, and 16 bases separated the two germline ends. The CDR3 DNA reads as TGCGCCAGCAGCTTCACGGGGGCGGCCGGCGGCTACACCTTC. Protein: CASSFTGAAGGYTF.

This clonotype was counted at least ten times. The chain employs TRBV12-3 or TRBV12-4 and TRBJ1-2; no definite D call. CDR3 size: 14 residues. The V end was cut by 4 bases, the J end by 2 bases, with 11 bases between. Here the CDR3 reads CASSSHQQNYGYTF. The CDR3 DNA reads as TGTGCCAGCAGTTCCCATCAACAAAACTATGGCTACACCTTC.

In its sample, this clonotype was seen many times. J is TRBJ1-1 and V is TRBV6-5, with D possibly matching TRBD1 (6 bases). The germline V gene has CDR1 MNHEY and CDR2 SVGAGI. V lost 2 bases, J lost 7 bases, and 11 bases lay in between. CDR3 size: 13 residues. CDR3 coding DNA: TGTGCCAGCAGTTACCAGGGGCGGGGTGAAGCTTTCTTT. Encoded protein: CASSYQGRGEAFF.

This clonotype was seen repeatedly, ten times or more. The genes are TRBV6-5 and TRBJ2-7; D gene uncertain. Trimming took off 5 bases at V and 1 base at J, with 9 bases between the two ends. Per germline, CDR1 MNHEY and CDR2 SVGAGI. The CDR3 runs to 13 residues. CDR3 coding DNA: TGTGCCAGCAGTCCAGCCTCATCCTACGAGCAGTACTTC. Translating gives CASSPASSYEQYF.

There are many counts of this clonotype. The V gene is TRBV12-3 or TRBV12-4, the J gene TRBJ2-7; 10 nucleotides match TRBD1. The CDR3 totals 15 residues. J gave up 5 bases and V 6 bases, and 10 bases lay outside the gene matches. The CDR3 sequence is CASRKAGTGVNEQYF. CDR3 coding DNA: TGTGCCAGCAGAAAAGCCGGGACAGGGGTCAACGAGCAGTACTTC.

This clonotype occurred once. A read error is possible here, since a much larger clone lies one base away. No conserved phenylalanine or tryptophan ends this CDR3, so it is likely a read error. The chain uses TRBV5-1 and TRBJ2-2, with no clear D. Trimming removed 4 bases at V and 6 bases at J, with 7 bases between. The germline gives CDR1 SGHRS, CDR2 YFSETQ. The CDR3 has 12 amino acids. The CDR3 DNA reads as TGCGCCAGCAGCAAGTATGCCGGGGAGCTGTTTTTG. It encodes CASSKYAGELFL.

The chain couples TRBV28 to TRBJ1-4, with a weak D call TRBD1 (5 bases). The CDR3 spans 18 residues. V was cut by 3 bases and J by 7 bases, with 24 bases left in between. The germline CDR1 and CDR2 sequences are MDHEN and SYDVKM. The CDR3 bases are TGTGCCAGCAGTTTTAGGTTATGGCAGGGCCGGAGGGGTGAAAAACTGTTTTTT. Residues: CASSFRLWQGRRGEKLFF.